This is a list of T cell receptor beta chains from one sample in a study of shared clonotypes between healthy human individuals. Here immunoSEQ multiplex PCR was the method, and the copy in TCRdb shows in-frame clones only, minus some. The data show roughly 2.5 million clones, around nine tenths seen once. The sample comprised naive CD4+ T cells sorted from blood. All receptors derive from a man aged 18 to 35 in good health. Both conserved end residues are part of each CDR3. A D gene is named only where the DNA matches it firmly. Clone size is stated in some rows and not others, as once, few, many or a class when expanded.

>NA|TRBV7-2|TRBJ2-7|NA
TGTGCCAGCAGCCTCACCTCCTACGAGCAGTACTTC
CASSLTSYEQYF
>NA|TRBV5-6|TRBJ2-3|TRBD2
TGTGCCAGCAGCCTAACTAGCGGAGGGCGCGATACGCAGTATTTT
CASSLTSGGRDTQYF
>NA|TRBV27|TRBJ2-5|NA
TGTGCCAGCAGTTTACAAGGGGCGTCCGTAGAGACCCAGTACTTC
CASSLQGASVETQYF
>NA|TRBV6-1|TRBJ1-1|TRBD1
TGTGCCAGCATCAGACCCGGGACAGGGAACACTGAAGCTTTCTTT
CASIRPGTGNTEAFF
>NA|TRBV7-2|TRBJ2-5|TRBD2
TGTGCCAGCAGCCGCGGGAGGGGGCAAGAGACCCAGTACTTC
CASSRGRGQETQYF
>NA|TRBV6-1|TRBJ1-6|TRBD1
TGTGCCAGCAGCGCCCTTCGGACAGGCCTCCACTTT
CASSALRTGLHF
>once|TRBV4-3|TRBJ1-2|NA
TGCGCCAGCAGCCAAGAGGAGGGCAGGGGCTACTATGGCTACACCTTC
CASSQEEGRGYYGYTF
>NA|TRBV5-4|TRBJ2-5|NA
TGTGCCAGCAGCTCAGGAGCGACCTATGAGACCCAGTACTTC
CASSSGATYETQYF
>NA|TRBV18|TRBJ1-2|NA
TGTGCCAGCTCACCACGGCGGGACGGAAGCTCTGGCTACACCTTC
CASSPRRDGSSGYTF
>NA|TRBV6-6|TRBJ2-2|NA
TGTGCCAGCAGTCCCGGGGACGGAAGGAACACCGGGGAGCTGTTTTTT
CASSPGDGRNTGELFF
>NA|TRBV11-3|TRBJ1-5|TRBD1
TGTGCCAGCACCTTGGGGCCAGGGGGCGCGGGCAATCAGCCCCAGCATTTT
CASTLGPGGAGNQPQHF
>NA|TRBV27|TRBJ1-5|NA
TGTGCCAGCAAGCGGACAGACAATCAGCCCCAGCATTTT
CASKRTDNQPQHF
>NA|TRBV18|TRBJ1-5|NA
TGTGCCAGCTCACCACGAGGGGCTGATCAGCCCCAGCATTTT
CASSPRGADQPQHF
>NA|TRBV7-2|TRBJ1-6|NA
TGTGCCAGCAGCTTAAAAAGGCTCAGTTCTAACTCACCCCTCCACTTT
CASSLKRLSSNSPLHF
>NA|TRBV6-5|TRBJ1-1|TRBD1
TGTGCCAGCAGTCGACAGGGTAAGACTGAAGCTTTCTTT
CASSRQGKTEAFF
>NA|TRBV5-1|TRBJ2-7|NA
TGCGCCAGCACCTCGGTAGATTCCGTCGGCTCCTACGAGCAGTACTTC
CASTSVDSVGSYEQYF
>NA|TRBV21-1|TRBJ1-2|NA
TGTGCCAGCAGCAAAGCTGAAGGGGCTAACTATGGCTACACCTTC
CASSKAEGANYGYTF
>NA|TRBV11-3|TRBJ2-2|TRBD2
TGTGCCAGCAGCCAAGGACTAGCGGGAGCCGGGGAGCTGTTTTTT
CASSQGLAGAGELFF
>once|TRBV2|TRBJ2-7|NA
TGTGCCAGCAGTGAAGACACGAGCTACGAGCAGTACTTC
CASSEDTSYEQYF
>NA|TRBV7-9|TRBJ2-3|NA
TGTGCCAGCAGCTTGGTCAGCGGAAACACAGATACGCAGTATTTT
CASSLVSGNTDTQYF
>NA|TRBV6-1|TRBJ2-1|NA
TGTGCCAGCAGCGCCTTTTCCCATGAGCAGTTCTTC
CASSAFSHEQFF